This note documents a single TCR beta chain sequence. This entry belongs to a study of preoperative IRX-2 immunotherapy in early breast cancer. Sample treatment: preoperative locoregional IRX-2 cytokine immunotherapy. This phase Ib study tested locoregional IRX-2 cytokine immunotherapy given before surgery. Profiled with immunoSEQ multiplex PCR; TCRdb holds only in-frame clones, not every one. The table lists approximately 11,000 clones, around 85% of them singletons. The TCR sequence derives from a human donor with breast cancer. The specimen was lymph node tissue, collected before IRX-2 immunotherapy.

The chain's CDR3 is CASNPRERSTPTGELFF. Here the CDR3 DNA reads TGCGCCAGCAATCCCCGGGAACGGTCTACCCCCACCGGGGAGCTGTTTTTT. The V gene is TRBV5-1, the J gene TRBJ2-2; possibly TRBD2 for D (5 bases). Trimming pared 6 bases from V and 4 bases from J, leaving 22 bases between. Germline V CDR1 and CDR2: SGHRS, YFSETQ. CDR3 length: 17 residues.